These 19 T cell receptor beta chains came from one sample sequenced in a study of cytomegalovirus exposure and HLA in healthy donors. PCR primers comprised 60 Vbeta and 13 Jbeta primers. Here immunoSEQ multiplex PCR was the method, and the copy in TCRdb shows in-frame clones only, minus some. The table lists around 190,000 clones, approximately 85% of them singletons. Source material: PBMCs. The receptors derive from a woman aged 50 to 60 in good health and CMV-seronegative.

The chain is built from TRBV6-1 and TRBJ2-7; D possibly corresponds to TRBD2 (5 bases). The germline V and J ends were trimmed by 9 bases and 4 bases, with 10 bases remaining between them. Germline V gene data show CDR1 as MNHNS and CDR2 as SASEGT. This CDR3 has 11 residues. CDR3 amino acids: CARLGSYEQYF. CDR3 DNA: TGTGCCAGACTAGGGTCGTACGAGCAGTACTTC.

CDR3 amino acids: CALKSPLAGGPEDTQYF. In nucleotides, the CDR3 is TGTGCCCTCAAATCCCCTCTCGCGGGAGGGCCTGAAGATACGCAGTATTTT. The J gene is TRBJ2-3, the V gene TRBV27; 9 bases line up with TRBD2. Germline V gives CDR1 MNHEY, CDR2 SMNVEV (reference sequence). V trimming: 11 bases; J trimming: 5 bases; junction bases outside the gene matches: 20. The CDR3 runs to 17 residues.

CDR3 sequence (DNA): TGTGCCAGCAGCAAAGCGCCCGCGGGAGGGCCCGTTATCGGGGAGCTGTTTTTT. Its translation is CASSKAPAGGPVIGELFF. This chain joins TRBV21-1 and TRBJ2-2; the table's D call of TRBD2 was not tested on the DNA. TRBV21-1 is noted as a pseudogene. The CDR3 loop spans 18 amino acids.

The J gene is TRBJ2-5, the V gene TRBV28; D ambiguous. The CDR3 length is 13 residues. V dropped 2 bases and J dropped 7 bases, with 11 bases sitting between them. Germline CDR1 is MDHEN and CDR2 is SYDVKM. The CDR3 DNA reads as TGTGCCAGCAGTTTAGAGGTTCCCGGGACCCAGTACTTC. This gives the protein CASSLEVPGTQYF. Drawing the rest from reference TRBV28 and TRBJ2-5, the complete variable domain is DVKVTQSSRYLVKRTGEKVFLECVQDMDHENMFWYRQDPGLGLRLIYFSYDVKMKEKGDIPEGYSVSREKKERFSLILESASTNQTSMYLCASSLEVPGTQYFGPGTRLLVL.

CDR3 nucleotides: TGTGCCAGCAGCCAAGTCGCGGGGACTAGCGGAACAGATACGCAGTATTTT. Its translation: CASSQVAGTSGTDTQYF. V usage is TRBV4-2 and J usage is TRBJ2-3; TRBD2 matches at 11 bases. CDR3 length: 17 residues. Trimming took 1 base from V and 3 from J; bases not matched to a gene: 6. CDR1 is LGHNA, CDR2 YNFKEQ, per germline.

CDR3 region: CASSVGLAGGPETQYF. DNA for the CDR3: TGTGCCAGCAGCGTAGGTCTAGCGGGAGGGCCAGAGACCCAGTACTTC. V and J are TRBV9 and TRBJ2-5; 12 nucleotides line up with TRBD2. With 0 bases clipped from V and 4 bases from J, the junction kept 4 bases outside the gene matches. This CDR3 has 16 amino acids. Germline assignment: CDR1 SGDLS and CDR2 YYNGEE.

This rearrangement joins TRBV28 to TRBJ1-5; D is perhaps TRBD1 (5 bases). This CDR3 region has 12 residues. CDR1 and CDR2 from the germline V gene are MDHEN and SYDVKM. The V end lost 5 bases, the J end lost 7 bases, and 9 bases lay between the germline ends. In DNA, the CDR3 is TGTGCCAGCAGTACCCGGGGGCAGCCCCAGCATTTT. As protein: CASSTRGQPQHF.

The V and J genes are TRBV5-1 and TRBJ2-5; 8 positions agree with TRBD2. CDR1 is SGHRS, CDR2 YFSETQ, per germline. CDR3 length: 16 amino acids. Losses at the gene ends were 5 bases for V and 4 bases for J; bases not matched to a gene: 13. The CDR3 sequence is CASRIGAGAVGETQYF. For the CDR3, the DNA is TGCGCCAGCAGGATAGGAGCGGGAGCTGTGGGAGAGACCCAGTACTTC.

The CDR3 bases are TGTGCCAGCAGCTTCCAGCTAGCGGGCACCGGGGAGCTGTTTTTT. This encodes CASSFQLAGTGELFF. V is TRBV13 and J is TRBJ2-2; 8 bases fit TRBD2. The germline CDR1 and CDR2 sequences are PRHDT and FYEKMQ (reference sequence). CDR3 size: 15 residues. With V trimmed by 3 bases and J by 4 bases, 4 bases remained unmatched.

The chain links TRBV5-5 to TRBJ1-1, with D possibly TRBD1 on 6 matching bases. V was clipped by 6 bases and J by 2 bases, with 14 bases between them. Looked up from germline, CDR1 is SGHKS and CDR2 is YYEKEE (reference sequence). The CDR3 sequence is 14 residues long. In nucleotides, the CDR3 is TGTGCCAGCATGGGGGGGCCTGGAAACACTGAAGCTTTCTTT. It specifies CASMGGPGNTEAFF.

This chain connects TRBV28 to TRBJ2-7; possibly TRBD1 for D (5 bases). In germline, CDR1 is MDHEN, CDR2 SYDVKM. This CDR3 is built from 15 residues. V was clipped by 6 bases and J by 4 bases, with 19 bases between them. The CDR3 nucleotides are TGTGCCAGCAGGGTCAGTCGTCAGGGTCTGTACGAGCAGTACTTC. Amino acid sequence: CASRVSRQGLYEQYF.

The CDR3 region has the DNA TGCAGCGTTGAATCTGCGGCTCTAGAGACCCAGTACTTC. Translated, it gives CSVESAALETQYF. The chain uses TRBV29-1 and TRBJ2-5; D is uncertain. Trimming left V 2 bases short and J 4 bases short, with 11 bases between. Germline V gene data show CDR1 as SQVTM and CDR2 as ANQGSEA. This CDR3 has 13 amino acids.

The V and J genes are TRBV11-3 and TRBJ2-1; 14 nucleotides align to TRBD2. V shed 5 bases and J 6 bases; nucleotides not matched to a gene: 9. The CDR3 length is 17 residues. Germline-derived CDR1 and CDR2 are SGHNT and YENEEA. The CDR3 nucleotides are TGTGCCAGCAGCCCCCGATGGACTAGCGGGAGGAGCAATGAGCAGTTCTTC. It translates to CASSPRWTSGRSNEQFF.

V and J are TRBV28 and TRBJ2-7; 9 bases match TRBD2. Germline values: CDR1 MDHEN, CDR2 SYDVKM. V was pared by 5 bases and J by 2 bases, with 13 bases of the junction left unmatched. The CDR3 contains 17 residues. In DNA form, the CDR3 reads TGTGCCAGCAGTCCCACCCCAGGTAGCGGGAGCGCCTACGAGCAGTACTTC. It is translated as CASSPTPGSGSAYEQYF.

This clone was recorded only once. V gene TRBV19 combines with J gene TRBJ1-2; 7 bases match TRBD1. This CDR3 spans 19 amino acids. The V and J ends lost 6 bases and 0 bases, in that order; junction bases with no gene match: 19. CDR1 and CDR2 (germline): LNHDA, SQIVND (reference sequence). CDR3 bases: TGTGCCAGTAGCCTTCGGACAGGCGGAAGGGCAACTCCTAACTATGGCTACACCTTC. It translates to CASSLRTGGRATPNYGYTF.

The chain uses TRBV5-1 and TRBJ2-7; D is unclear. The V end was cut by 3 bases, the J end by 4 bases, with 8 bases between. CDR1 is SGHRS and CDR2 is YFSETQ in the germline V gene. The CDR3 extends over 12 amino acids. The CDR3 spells CASSSAGYEQYF. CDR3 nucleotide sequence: TGCGCCAGCAGCTCCGCAGGATACGAGCAGTACTTC. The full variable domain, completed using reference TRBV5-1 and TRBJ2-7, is KAGVTQTPRYLIKTRGQQVTLSCSPISGHRSVSWYQQTPGQGLQFLFEYFSETQRNKGNFPGRFSGRQFSNSRSEMNVSTLELGDSALYLCASSSAGYEQYFGPGTRLTVT.

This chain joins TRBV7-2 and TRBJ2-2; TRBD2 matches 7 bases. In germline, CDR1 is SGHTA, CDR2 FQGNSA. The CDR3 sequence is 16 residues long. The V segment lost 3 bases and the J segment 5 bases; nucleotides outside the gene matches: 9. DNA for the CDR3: TGTGCCAGCAGCTTTGGCCGGGAGGCGAGGACCGGGGAGCTGTTTTTT. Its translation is CASSFGREARTGELFF.

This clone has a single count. The CDR3 region has the DNA TGTGCCAGCTCACTACAGGGTGTTTTGAACATTCAGTACTTC. Translation gives CASSLQGVLNIQYF. The gene calls are TRBV18 and TRBJ2-4; TRBD1 might be the D (6 bases). The CDR3 covers 14 residues. The V gene lost 4 bases and the J gene lost 7 bases, with 14 bases spanning the gap. Per germline, CDR1 KGHSH and CDR2 LQKENI. Using reference TRBV18 and TRBJ2-4 for the parts outside the CDR3, the full variable domain is NAGVMQNPRHLVRRRGQEARLRCSPMKGHSHVYWYRQLPEEGLKFMVYLQKENIIDESGMPKERFSAEFPKEGPSILRIQQVVRGDSAAYFCASSLQGVLNIQYFGAGTRLSVL.

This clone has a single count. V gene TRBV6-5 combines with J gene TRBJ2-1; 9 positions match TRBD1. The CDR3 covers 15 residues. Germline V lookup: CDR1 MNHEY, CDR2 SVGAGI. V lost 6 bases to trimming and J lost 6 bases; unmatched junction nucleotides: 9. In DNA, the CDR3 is TGTGCCAGCAGCGGGGACAGGGTTGGTCCCAATGAGCAGTTCTTC. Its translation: CASSGDRVGPNEQFF.